The clone carrying this T cell receptor (beta chain) occurred a few times. What it binds is unknown. The entry originates in a study of regulatory T cells in long-lasting Graves disease. Across the whole study: In persistent Graves' disease, antithyroid drugs had been taken for over 5 years and TSH receptor antibodies stayed positive.

Study-level results: Since the sample size was small, accuracy may have been reduced.

For TCR beta, libraries came from iRepertoire HTBI primers and Arm-PCR of CDR3 regions. One entry per CDR3 protein results from TCRdb running MiXCR on the multiplex PCR reads. This table has a few hundred thousand distinct CDR3 sequences, roughly 23% appearing once. As for time point: persistent/refractory GD, antithyroid drugs over 5 years with positive TRAb. There was RNA extracted from PBMCs, and the TCR library was made from it. Nine milliliters of peripheral blood were taken and placed in EDTA tubes. Germline V CDR1 and CDR2: LGHDT, YNNKEL (reference sequence). V was cut by 7 bases and J by 7 bases, with 8 bases left in between. CDR3 size: 12 residues.

V and J are TRBV3-1 and TRBJ1-6; D not certain. The sequence came from a woman aged 40 to 50 with Graves disease. The material sequenced was peripheral blood mononuclear cells (PBMCs), taken when the disease was refractory, from a patient treated with antithyroid drugs. The CDR3 loop is CASTERNSPLHF. In nucleotides, the CDR3 is TGTGCCAGCACCGAACGAAATTCACCCCTCCACTTT.